The 24 T cell receptor beta chains reported below all come from one sample, sequenced in a study of T cells in Graves' hyperthyroidism and ophthalmopathy. RNA transcripts served as the template for amplifying TCR beta CDR3 regions. The HTBI primer set drove a first-round RT-PCR of the TCR CDR3. TCRdb itself ran the multiplex PCR reads through MiXCR, one entry per CDR3 protein. This table has 50,000 to 75,000 distinct CDR3 sequences, just under 50% appearing once. Sequenced: blood. These receptors came from a woman aged 25 to 45 with Graves' ophthalmopathy.

V and J are TRBV10-1 and TRBJ2-1; D is ambiguous. V was clipped by 8 bases and J by 4 bases, with 12 bases between them. Germline loops: CDR1 WNHNN, CDR2 SYGVQD (reference sequence). The CDR3 is 13 residues long. The CDR3 region is CASCPELYNEQFF. The CDR3 bases are TGCGCCAGCTGCCCGGAACTGTACAATGAGCAGTTCTTC.

This clonotype occurred many times. The rearrangement joins TRBV20-1 to TRBJ2-1; the match to TRBD2 covers 7 bases. With V trimmed by 2 bases and J by 7 bases, 8 bases remained unmatched. CDR3 length: 14 amino acids. Germline V lookup: CDR1 DFQATT, CDR2 SNEGSKA (reference sequence). CDR3 residues: CSARNPSAGNEQFF. As DNA, the CDR3 is TGCAGTGCTAGAAATCCCTCAGCGGGGAATGAGCAGTTCTTC.

V and J are TRBV7-9 and TRBJ2-5, with 8 bases identical to TRBD1. The CDR3 length is 15 residues. V gave up 1 base and J gave up 1 base; unmatched junction bases: 2. Germline assignment: CDR1 SEHNR and CDR2 FQNEAQ (reference sequence). The CDR3 loop reads CASSLGGTGQETQYF. In nucleotides, the CDR3 is TGTGCCAGCAGCTTAGGGGGGACAGGCCAAGAGACCCAGTACTTC.

This clonotype was seen repeatedly, ten times or more. The chain is built from TRBV5-5 and TRBJ2-1; D is unresolved. Trimming left V 1 base short and J 0 bases short, with 8 bases between. The CDR3 totals 15 residues. Germline V gene data show CDR1 as SGHKS and CDR2 as YYEKEE (reference sequence). CDR3 in DNA: TGTGCCAGCAGCTTGATTGTTAGCTCCTACAATGAGCAGTTCTTC. Residues: CASSLIVSSYNEQFF.

A note on this clonotype: Compared with germline, one end of the junction differs, possibly owing to a read error. This chain uses TRBV9 with TRBJ1-2; the D is unclear. The CDR3 consists of 14 residues. Germline-derived CDR1 and CDR2 are SGDLS and YYNGEE. The CDR3 sequence: CASSKRRLGRSNTF. In nucleotides, the CDR3 is TGTGCCAGCAGCAAAAGGCGCCTAGGCCGATCTAACACATTC.

The sample holds many counts of this clonotype. The V and J genes are TRBV12-3 or TRBV12-4 and TRBJ1-2; 7 positions match TRBD1. V trimming: 3 bases; J trimming: 8 bases; junction bases outside the gene matches: 6. This CDR3 comprises 13 residues. CDR3 loop: CASSFGTAKGYTF. Written as DNA, the CDR3 is TGTGCCAGCAGTTTTGGGACAGCGAAGGGCTACACCTTC.

This clonotype was seen repeatedly, ten times or more. The chain recombines TRBV6-4 with TRBJ2-7; TRBD2 might be the D (6 bases). V was cut by 4 bases and J by 6 bases, with 19 bases left in between. The CDR3 runs 15 residues. Germline assignment: CDR1 MRHNA and CDR2 SNTAGT. The CDR3 loop reads CASSVSSDSLSEQYF. In nucleotides, the CDR3 is TGTGCCAGCAGTGTATCTAGCGACTCCCTTAGCGAGCAGTACTTC.

Concerning this clonotype: A single base separates this from a much larger clone, so it may be a read error. V usage is TRBV25-1 and J usage is TRBJ2-7; a possible D gene is TRBD1 (6 bases). V lost 10 bases, J lost 0 bases, and 19 bases lay in between. The germline CDR1 and CDR2 sequences are MGHDK and SYGVNS. This CDR3 spans 15 amino acids. The CDR3 sequence is CATSPGQLLSYEQYF. The DNA of the CDR3 is TGTGCCACCAGCCCCGGACAGCTCCTCTCCTACGAGCAGTACTTC.

Turning to this clonotype: One end of the junction does not line up with germline, which may come from a read error. The chain is built from TRBV7-9 and TRBJ2-7; D possibly corresponds to TRBD2 (6 bases). Germline CDR1 and CDR2: SEHNR and FQNEAQ (reference sequence). The length of the CDR3 is 14 residues. This CDR3 is CASSFLGSAYERYF. CDR3 nucleotide sequence: TGTGCCAGCAGCTTCCTCGGGAGCGCCTACGAGCGGTACTTC.

The rearrangement links TRBV5-1 to TRBJ2-7, with 9 bases identical to TRBD1. CDR1 is SGHRS and CDR2 is YFSETQ in the germline V gene. J lost 4 bases, V lost 6 bases, and 8 bases had no gene match. CDR3 size: 14 residues. CDR3 amino acids: CASTTQGAVYEQYF. In DNA, the CDR3 is TGCGCCAGCACCACACAGGGGGCAGTGTACGAGCAGTACTTC.

As concerns this clonotype: One end of the junction varies from germline; a read error may be responsible. The V gene is TRBV7-3, the J gene TRBJ2-5; D unresolved. Germline V gene data show CDR1 as SGHTA and CDR2 as FQGTGA. The CDR3 loop spans 14 amino acids. The CDR3 sequence is CASTSYEYRETQCF. CDR3 in DNA: TGTGCCAGCACCTCATACGAGTACCGAGAGACCCAGTGCTTC.

Ten or more counts support this clonotype. This chain links TRBV2 with TRBJ1-5; D not resolved. The CDR3 spans 16 residues. CDR1 is SNHLY and CDR2 is FYNNEI in the germline V gene. The germline V and J ends were trimmed by 0 bases and 0 bases, with 9 bases remaining between them. The CDR3 nucleotides are TGTGCCAGCAGTGAAGCGCTTAGGGATAGCAATCAGCCCCAGCATTTT. Translation gives CASSEALRDSNQPQHF.

Regarding this clonotype: A much more abundant neighbour one base away suggests this may be a read error. The chain is built from TRBV11-2 and TRBJ2-1; 9 bases map to TRBD2. With V trimmed by 5 bases and J by 8 bases, 10 bases remained unmatched. Germline CDR1 SGHAT, CDR2 FQNNGV. The CDR3 has 15 residues. Written as DNA, the CDR3 is TGTGCCAGCAGCCACCATGGCGGGAGGGTCGATGAGCAGTTCTTC. Amino acid sequence: CASSHHGGRVDEQFF.

This clonotype has at least ten counts. The chain has TRBV6-5 and TRBJ1-5; D unresolved. V was cut by 2 bases and J by 4 bases, with 12 bases left in between. Germline CDR1 MNHEY, CDR2 SVGAGI. This CDR3 region has 15 residues. CDR3 nucleotide sequence: TGTGCCAGCAGTTACAGCCGGGCTTCTAATCAGCCCCAGCATTTT. Protein sequence: CASSYSRASNQPQHF.

The chain is built from TRBV24-1 and TRBJ1-5; tentative D call: TRBD1 (5 bases). The CDR3 is 14 residues long. V lost 5 bases, J lost 5 bases, and 12 bases lay in between. Germline values: CDR1 KGHDR, CDR2 SFDVKD. CDR3 coding DNA: TGTGCCACCAGTGCTAAGGTAGGGGATCAGCCCCAGCATTTT. Residues: CATSAKVGDQPQHF.

This clonotype was seen a few times. The chain employs TRBV28 and TRBJ1-1; D is possibly TRBD1 (6 bases). The CDR3 is 17 residues long. Trimming took 1 base from V and 0 from J, leaving 15 bases between them. Germline lookup yields CDR1 MDHEN and CDR2 SYDVKM. The CDR3 region has the DNA TGTGCCAGCAGTTTATCCGGGGGCGCGGGAATGAACACTGAAGCTTTCTTT. Translating it yields CASSLSGGAGMNTEAFF.

V usage is TRBV9 and J usage is TRBJ2-7; 12 bases agree with TRBD2. J gave up 0 bases and V 3 bases, and 4 bases lay outside the gene matches. The CDR3 loop spans 16 amino acids. Germline CDR1 and CDR2: SGDLS and YYNGEE. CDR3 in amino acids: CASSARTSGASYEQYF. CDR3 nucleotide sequence: TGTGCCAGCAGCGCCAGGACTAGCGGGGCCTCCTACGAGCAGTACTTC.

This clonotype came up many times. The CDR3, as DNA: TGTGCCAGCAGCAATTTTCCAGGGGCTGTAGGGAACACCATATATTTT. Translation: CASSNFPGAVGNTIYF. This chain connects TRBV7-3 to TRBJ1-3, with D possibly being TRBD1 (6 bases). This CDR3 comprises 16 residues. Germline CDR1 and CDR2: SGHTA and FQGTGA. V gave up 5 bases and J gave up 7 bases, with 21 bases separating them.

This clonotype was counted a single time. The chain links TRBV9 to TRBJ1-2; 9 bases line up with TRBD1. The CDR3 has 15 residues. Germline loops: CDR1 SGDLS, CDR2 YYNGEE. V lost 0 bases, J lost 4 bases, and 4 bases stayed unmatched. This CDR3 is CASSVAGTGSYGYTF. CDR3 bases: TGTGCCAGCAGCGTAGCCGGGACAGGGAGCTATGGCTACACCTTC.

At least ten counts were recorded for this clonotype. The chain employs TRBV20-1 and TRBJ2-7, with TRBD2 matching 7 bases. This CDR3 region has 14 residues. Germline V gives CDR1 DFQATT, CDR2 SNEGSKA (reference sequence). The V segment lost 5 bases and the J segment 4 bases; nucleotides outside the gene matches: 11. CDR3 coding DNA: TGCAGTGCTCGGTTGGGCGGGAGATGGTACGAGCAGTACTTC. This gives the protein CSARLGGRWYEQYF.

This chain uses TRBV20-1 with TRBJ1-1; TRBD1 is a possible D gene (5 bases). Trimming took off 1 base at V and 7 bases at J, with 22 bases between the two ends. The length of the CDR3 is 16 residues. Per the germline V gene, CDR1 is DFQATT and CDR2 is SNEGSKA (reference sequence). In nucleotides, the CDR3 is TGCAGTGCTAGAGCGGTTGGGGAGGGGATGAGCATTGAAGCTTTCTTT. It encodes CSARAVGEGMSIEAFF.

This clonotype was seen ten or more times. V usage is TRBV7-4 and J usage is TRBJ1-4; 8 bases match TRBD1. V shed 7 bases, J shed 6 bases, and the junction held 4 bases outside the gene matches. CDR1 SGHVT and CDR2 SQSDAQ come from the germline V gene. The CDR3 has 13 residues. CDR3 sequence: CASTGTGDEKLFF. The CDR3 coding sequence is TGTGCCAGCACCGGGACAGGAGATGAAAAACTGTTTTTT.

Concerning this clonotype: The germline gene is not matched at one end of the junction; a read error may be the cause. The chain is built from TRBV19 and TRBJ2-2, with D possibly being TRBD2 (6 bases). This CDR3 comprises 15 residues. Germline V gene sequence: CDR1 LNHDA, CDR2 SQIVND (reference sequence). The chain's CDR3 is CASNTSAGGTGGLFF. The CDR3 region has the DNA TGTGCCAGTAATACTTCAGCGGGTGGCACCGGGGGGCTGTTTTTT. Supplemented by reference TRBV19 and TRBJ2-2, the full variable domain reads DGGITQSPKYLFRKEGQNVTLSCEQNLNHDAMYWYRQDPGQGLRLIYYSQIVNDFQKGDIAEGYSVSREKKESFPLTVTSAQKNPTAFYLCASNTSAGGTGGLFFGEGSRLTVL.

This chain connects TRBV20-1 to TRBJ2-3; 9 positions agree with TRBD1. V lost 1 base, J lost 6 bases, and 5 bases stayed unmatched. In germline, CDR1 is DFQATT, CDR2 SNEGSKA (reference sequence). The CDR3 covers 14 residues. Written as DNA, the CDR3 is TGCAGTGCTAGAGGGTGTGGGACAGGGGATACGCAGTATTTT. It encodes CSARGCGTGDTQYF.